The 11 T cell receptor beta chains presented below share a single source sample, sequenced in a study of identical twins (dated by TCRdb to about 2016). To prepare the library, 5' RACE was applied. TCRdb shows the sequencer as Illumina HiSeq 2000. TCRdb trimmed the raw reads at Q25, called clones with MiXCR and kept productive beta chains. Entries are consolidated by CDR3 protein sequence, retaining the most common genes and DNA. The sample table lists 700,000 to 950,000 distinct CDR3 sequences, 10% to 15% of them with a count of one. Together, the top ten hold around 1.6% of the sample. These records were also assigned to another study, of yellow fever vaccine responses in identical twins.

The sequencing input was PBMCs. These receptors were collected from a woman younger than 35 in good health.

This clonotype was detected many times. V usage is TRBV5-6 and J usage is TRBJ1-4; no reliable D call. This CDR3 is built from 14 residues. Trimming shortened V by 0 bases and J by 10 bases, and 13 bases separated the two germline ends. Germline CDR1 and CDR2: SGHDT and YYEEEE. The CDR3 DNA reads as TGTGCCAGCAGCTTGGGAACTGAAACTGGAAAACTGTTTTTT. Its translation is CASSLGTETGKLFF.

The J gene is TRBJ2-1, the V gene TRBV28; perhaps D is TRBD1 or TRBD2 (6 bases each). The CDR3 consists of 15 residues. Trimming shortened V by 3 bases and J by 2 bases, and 11 bases separated the two germline ends. Germline loops: CDR1 MDHEN, CDR2 SYDVKM. The CDR3 region has the DNA TGTGCCAGCAGTTTCGGAGGGGGAACCTACAATGAGCAGTTCTTC. Its translation: CASSFGGGTYNEQFF.

This clonotype was observed a handful of times. CDR3 bases: TGTGCCAGCAGTTACGGGATTAGGAGCACAGATACGCAGTATTTT. Amino acid sequence: CASSYGIRSTDTQYF. The chain joins TRBV6-5 to TRBJ2-3; unclear D gene. Trimming pared 2 bases from V and 0 bases from J, leaving 9 bases between. This CDR3 is 15 amino acids long. Germline CDR1 MNHEY, CDR2 SVGAGI.

Ten or more counts support this clonotype. This chain joins TRBV4-1 and TRBJ1-2; D remains unclear. V lost 0 bases and J 8 bases, leaving 19 bases between the germline ends. The CDR3 is 16 amino acids. Germline V CDR1 and CDR2: MGHRA, YSYEKL. CDR3 nucleotides: TGCGCCAGCAGCCAAGAGGTCCAGGCCGGGCTGCGGGGCTACACCTTC. The encoded protein is CASSQEVQAGLRGYTF.

DNA of the CDR3: TGTGCCAGCAGCTCGCTCGAGCGGGGTGAGCAGTTCTTC. Its protein is CASSSLERGEQFF. The rearrangement links TRBV5-6 to TRBJ2-1, with TRBD2 matching over 7 bases. The V segment lost 3 bases and the J segment 9 bases; nucleotides outside the gene matches: 6. The germline V gene has CDR1 SGHDT and CDR2 YYEEEE. This CDR3 has 13 amino acids. The full variable domain, with the rest looked up from reference TRBV5-6 and TRBJ2-1, is DAGVTQSPTHLIKTRGQQVTLRCSPKSGHDTVSWYQQALGQGPQFIFQYYEEEERQRGNFPDRFSGHQFPNYSSELNVNALLLGDSALYLCASSSLERGEQFFGPGTRLTVL.

This clonotype was observed at least ten times. The chain recombines TRBV27 with TRBJ2-3, with TRBD1 matching 7 bases. Germline CDR1 is MNHEY and CDR2 is SMNVEV (reference sequence). V dropped 7 bases and J dropped 0; count of bases not matched to a gene: 7. The CDR3 loop spans 15 amino acids. As DNA, the CDR3 is TGTGCCAGCAAGGGGGCGGGCAGGAGCACAGATACGCAGTATTTT. This gives the protein CASKGAGRSTDTQYF.

This clonotype was seen a few times. The chain uses TRBV15 and TRBJ2-1, with a weak D call TRBD2 (6 bases). V lost 3 bases and J 2 bases, leaving 8 bases between the germline ends. CDR1 and CDR2 (germline): LNHNV, YYDKDF (reference sequence). This CDR3 has 14 residues. The CDR3 protein is CATSSSGAYNEQFF. CDR3 DNA sequence: TGTGCCACCAGCAGCTCGGGAGCCTACAATGAGCAGTTCTTC.

CDR3 DNA: TGTGCCAGCAGTTACGGGAACGGCAATCAGCCCCAGCATTTT. Translating gives CASSYGNGNQPQHF. V is TRBV6-5 and J is TRBJ1-5; D is uncertain. This CDR3 region has 14 residues. Germline CDR1 and CDR2: MNHEY and SVGAGI. Trimming stripped 2 bases from V and 2 bases from J, with 7 bases between.

At least ten counts were recorded for this clonotype. The J gene is TRBJ2-1, the V gene TRBV15; D tentatively reads TRBD1 or TRBD2 (5 bases each). The CDR3 runs 14 residues. Germline assignment: CDR1 LNHNV and CDR2 YYDKDF (reference sequence). V was shortened by 0 bases and J by 4 bases, with 7 bases between the two germline ends. The CDR3, as DNA: TGTGCCACCAGCAGAGAGGGACCTTACAATGAGCAGTTCTTC. Its protein product is CATSREGPYNEQFF.

The chain employs TRBV5-1 and TRBJ2-2; TRBD2 agrees at 9 bases. CDR1 and CDR2 from the germline V gene are SGHRS and YFSETQ. V shed 6 bases and J 7 bases; nucleotides not matched to a gene: 10. The CDR3 loop spans 15 amino acids. The CDR3 reads CASTPSGIRLGELFF. CDR3 nucleotide sequence: TGCGCCAGCACCCCTAGCGGGATCCGGCTCGGGGAGCTGTTTTTT.

The sample holds a few counts of this clonotype. The chain links TRBV6-4 to TRBJ2-1, with 9 bases fitting TRBD2. V gave up 6 bases and J gave up 6 bases; unmatched junction bases: 12. Germline CDR1 and CDR2: MRHNA and SNTAGT. The CDR3 has 16 amino acids. CDR3 in amino acids: CASSLRAGGPFNEQFF. The CDR3 DNA reads TGTGCCAGCAGCTTAAGGGCGGGAGGGCCATTCAATGAGCAGTTCTTC.